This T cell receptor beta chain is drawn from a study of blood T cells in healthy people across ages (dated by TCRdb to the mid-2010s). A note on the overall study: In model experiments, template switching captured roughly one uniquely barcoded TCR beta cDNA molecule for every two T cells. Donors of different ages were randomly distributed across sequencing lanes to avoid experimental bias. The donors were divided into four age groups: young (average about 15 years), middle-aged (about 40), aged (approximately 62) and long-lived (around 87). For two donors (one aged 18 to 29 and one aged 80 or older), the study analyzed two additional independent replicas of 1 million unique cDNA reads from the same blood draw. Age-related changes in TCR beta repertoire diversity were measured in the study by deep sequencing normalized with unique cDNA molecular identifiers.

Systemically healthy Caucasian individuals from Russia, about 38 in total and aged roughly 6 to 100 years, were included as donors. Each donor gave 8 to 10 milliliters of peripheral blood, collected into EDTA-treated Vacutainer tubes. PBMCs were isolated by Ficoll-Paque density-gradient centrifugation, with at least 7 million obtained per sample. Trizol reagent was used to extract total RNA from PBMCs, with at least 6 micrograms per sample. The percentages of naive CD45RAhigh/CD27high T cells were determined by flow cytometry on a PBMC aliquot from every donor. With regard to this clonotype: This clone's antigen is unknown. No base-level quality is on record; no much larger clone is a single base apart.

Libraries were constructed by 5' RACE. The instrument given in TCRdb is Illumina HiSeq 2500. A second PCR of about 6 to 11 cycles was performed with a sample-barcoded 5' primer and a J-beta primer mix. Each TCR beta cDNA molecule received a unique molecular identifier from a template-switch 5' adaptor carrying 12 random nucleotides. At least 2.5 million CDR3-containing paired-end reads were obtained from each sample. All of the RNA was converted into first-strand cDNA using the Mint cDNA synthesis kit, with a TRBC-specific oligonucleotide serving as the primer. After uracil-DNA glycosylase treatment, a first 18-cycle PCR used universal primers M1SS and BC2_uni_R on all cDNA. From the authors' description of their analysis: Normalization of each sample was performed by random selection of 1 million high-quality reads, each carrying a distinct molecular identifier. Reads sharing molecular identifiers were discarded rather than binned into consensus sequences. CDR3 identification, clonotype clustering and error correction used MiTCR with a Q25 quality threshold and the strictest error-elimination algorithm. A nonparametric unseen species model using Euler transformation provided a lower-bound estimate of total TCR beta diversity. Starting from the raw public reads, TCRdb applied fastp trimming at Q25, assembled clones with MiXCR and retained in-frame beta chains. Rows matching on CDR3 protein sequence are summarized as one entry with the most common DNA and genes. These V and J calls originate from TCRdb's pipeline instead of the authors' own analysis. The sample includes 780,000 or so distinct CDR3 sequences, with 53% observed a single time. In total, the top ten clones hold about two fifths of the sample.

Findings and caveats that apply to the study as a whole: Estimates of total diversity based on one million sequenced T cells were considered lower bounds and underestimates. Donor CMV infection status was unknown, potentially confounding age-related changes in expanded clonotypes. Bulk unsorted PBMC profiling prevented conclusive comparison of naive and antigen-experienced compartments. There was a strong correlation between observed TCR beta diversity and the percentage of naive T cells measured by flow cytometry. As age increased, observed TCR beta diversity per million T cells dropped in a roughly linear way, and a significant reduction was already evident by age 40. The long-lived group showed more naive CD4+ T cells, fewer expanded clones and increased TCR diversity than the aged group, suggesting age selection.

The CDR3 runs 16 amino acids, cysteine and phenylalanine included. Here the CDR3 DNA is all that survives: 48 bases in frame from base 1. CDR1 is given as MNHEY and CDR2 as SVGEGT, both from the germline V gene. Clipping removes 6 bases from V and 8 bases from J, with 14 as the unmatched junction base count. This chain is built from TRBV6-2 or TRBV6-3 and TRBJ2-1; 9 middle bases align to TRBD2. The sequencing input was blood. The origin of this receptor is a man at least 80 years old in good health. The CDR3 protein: CASSPRVKREVDEQFF. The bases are TGTGCCAGCAGCCCGAGGGTCAAGCGGGAGGTGGATGAGCAGTTCTTC.